This entry concerns a single T cell receptor (beta chain). The record originates from a study of OX40 agonist ivuxolimab in advanced cancers. Germline CDR1 MGHDK, CDR2 SYGVNS. Trimming removed 3 bases at V and 8 bases at J, with 25 bases between. CDR3 size: 18 residues. TCRdb's copy holds only in-frame clones and misses some; the assay was immunoSEQ multiplex PCR. The sample contains tens of thousands of clones, around 94% of which appear only once. This receptor was identified in an adult with an advanced solid tumor such as melanoma, head and neck, liver or kidney cancer. The genes are TRBV25-1 and TRBJ2-2; weak D call: TRBD2 (6 bases). Sample: CD4+ or CD8+ T cells sorted from blood, taken in a trial of the OX40 agonist ivuxolimab. The DNA of the CDR3 is TGTGCCAGCAGTGAGGCGATCCCGGGACTGCAAGGAGGAGGGGAGCTGTTTTTT. It encodes CASSEAIPGLQGGGELFF.